Reported below is one TCR beta chain. This specimen belongs to a study of identical twins. CDR3 length: 20 residues. Unmatched junction bases numbered 15, after V lost 4 bases and J lost 0 bases. Germline CDR1 SGHRS, CDR2 YFSETQ. TCRdb re-derived calls from the 5' RACE reads in MiXCR, one entry per CDR3 protein. The repertoire holds some 790,000 distinct CDR3 sequences, about 20% seen once, with approximately 14% in the top ten. This same sample was also taken into another study, of T cells expressing NK-cell markers. According to that study: The use of an anti-gamma-delta TCR antibody, which was added in several experiments, restricted sorting to T cells expressing alpha-beta TCR.

The J gene is TRBJ2-6, the V gene TRBV5-1; 8 positions match TRBD2. Sequenced: PBMCs. This clonotype was obtained from a young woman in good health. The CDR3 spells CASSTRLAPRRNSGANVLTF. For the CDR3, the DNA is TGCGCCAGCAGCACCAGACTAGCGCCTCGCCGAAACTCTGGGGCCAACGTCCTGACTTTC.